A selection of T cell receptor beta chains follows, all from one sample in a study of blood T cell repertoires in COVID-19. TCRdb keeps only in-frame clones here, not all; method: immunoSEQ multiplex PCR. This table has some 40,000 clones, about 88% appearing once. The sequenced sample consisted of peripheral blood. The origin of the receptors is a human donor in a cohort sampled during active COVID-19. CDR3s include the opening cysteine and the closing phenylalanine or tryptophan. A D gene is named only where the DNA matches it firmly. Size tells how often a clone was seen (once, few, many) or the class of an expanded clone, and some rows leave it out.

J gene: TRBJ2-5; clone size: -; D gene: -; V gene: TRBV9; CDR3 DNA: TGTGCCAGCAGCGTTGGGACACTCCAAGAGACCCAGTACTTC; CDR3 protein: CASSVGTLQETQYF
J gene: TRBJ2-5; clone size: -; D gene: -; V gene: TRBV28; CDR3 DNA: TGTGCCAGCAGTTCTAGTCAGGAGACCCAGTACTTC; CDR3 protein: CASSSSQETQYF
J gene: TRBJ1-2; clone size: -; D gene: TRBD1; V gene: TRBV27; CDR3 DNA: TGTGCCAGCAGTTTATCCGGGACAGGGGCCTATGGCTACACCTTC; CDR3 protein: CASSLSGTGAYGYTF
J gene: TRBJ1-3; clone size: once; D gene: -; V gene: TRBV28; CDR3 DNA: TGTGCCAGCAGTTTATTGCTTCCCCGGCGGGGGTCCCCCTCTGGAAACACCATATATTTT; CDR3 protein: CASSLLLPRRGSPSGNTIYF
J gene: TRBJ2-7; clone size: -; D gene: TRBD2; V gene: TRBV11-2; CDR3 DNA: TGTGCCAGCAGCTTAGGTAGCGGGACCTACGAGCAGTACTTC; CDR3 protein: CASSLGSGTYEQYF
J gene: TRBJ2-3; clone size: -; D gene: -; V gene: TRBV27; CDR3 DNA: TGTGCCAGCAGTTTCGACAGTCTTGGCACAGATACGCAGTATTTT; CDR3 protein: CASSFDSLGTDTQYF
J gene: TRBJ2-7; clone size: -; D gene: -; V gene: TRBV27; CDR3 DNA: TGTGCCAGCAGTTTATACCCTGGAGCCTACGAGCAGTACTTC; CDR3 protein: CASSLYPGAYEQYF
J gene: TRBJ2-1; clone size: -; D gene: TRBD2; V gene: TRBV6-5; CDR3 DNA: TGTGCCAGCGGGTCGGGACTAGCGGCCAATGAGCAGTTCTTC; CDR3 protein: CASGSGLAANEQFF
J gene: TRBJ1-1; clone size: -; D gene: -; V gene: TRBV28; CDR3 DNA: TGTGCCAGCACCGCGAGAGAATTGAACGCTGAAGCTTTCTTT; CDR3 protein: CASTARELNAEAFF
J gene: TRBJ2-7; clone size: -; D gene: TRBD2; V gene: TRBV10-1; CDR3 DNA: TGCGCCAGCAGTGAGAAGACAGATCTAGCGGTGTCGACTAACGAGCAGTACTTC; CDR3 protein: CASSEKTDLAVSTNEQYF
J gene: TRBJ2-2; clone size: -; D gene: TRBD2; V gene: TRBV19; CDR3 DNA: TGTGCCAGTAGTATCGTAGCGGGAGAAGTCTCCGGGGAGCTGTTTTTT; CDR3 protein: CASSIVAGEVSGELFF
J gene: TRBJ2-3; clone size: -; D gene: -; V gene: TRBV29-1; CDR3 DNA: TGCAGCGTTAGAGCCCCAGATACGCAGTATTTT; CDR3 protein: CSVRAPDTQYF
J gene: TRBJ1-1; clone size: -; D gene: -; V gene: TRBV27; CDR3 DNA: TGTGCCAGCAGTTTTACTCCCTTAGGCGGGGGGACTGAAGCTTTCTTT; CDR3 protein: CASSFTPLGGGTEAFF
J gene: TRBJ1-1; clone size: once; D gene: -; V gene: TRBV28; CDR3 DNA: TGTGCCAGCAGTTCCCTTGCGACGACAGTGAACACTGAAGCTTTCTTT; CDR3 protein: CASSSLATTVNTEAFF
J gene: TRBJ2-6; clone size: -; D gene: TRBD1; V gene: TRBV6-4; CDR3 DNA: TGTGCCAGCAGTGAACCGGGACAGGGAGAGTATGGGGCCAACGTCCTGACTTTC; CDR3 protein: CASSEPGQGEYGANVLTF
J gene: TRBJ2-6; clone size: -; D gene: -; V gene: TRBV28; CDR3 DNA: TGTGCCAGCAGTTTATGGTCTTCTGGGGCCAACGTCCTGACTTTC; CDR3 protein: CASSLWSSGANVLTF
J gene: TRBJ2-3; clone size: -; D gene: TRBD1; V gene: TRBV24-1; CDR3 DNA: TGTGCCACCAGTGATTTTAATCTTGGACAGGGGTACACAGATACGCAGTATTTT; CDR3 protein: CATSDFNLGQGYTDTQYF
J gene: TRBJ1-4; clone size: once; D gene: TRBD1; V gene: TRBV7-6; CDR3 DNA: TGTGCCAGCAGCTTGACAGGGATTAATGAAAAACTGTTTTTT; CDR3 protein: CASSLTGINEKLFF
J gene: TRBJ1-2; clone size: -; D gene: -; V gene: TRBV3-1/TRBV3-2; CDR3 DNA: TGTGCCAGCAGCCCGGGGCGGGGTACCTCATACACCTTC; CDR3 protein: CASSPGRGTSYTF
J gene: TRBJ2-7; clone size: -; D gene: -; V gene: TRBV6-5; CDR3 DNA: TGTGCCAGCAGACAGGGGAGGTCCTACGAGCAGTACTTC; CDR3 protein: CASRQGRSYEQYF
J gene: TRBJ2-1; clone size: -; D gene: TRBD2; V gene: TRBV28; CDR3 DNA: TGTGCCAGCGTTAGCGGGAGCGGGGAGCAGTTCTTC; CDR3 protein: CASVSGSGEQFF
J gene: TRBJ2-7; clone size: -; D gene: -; V gene: TRBV9; CDR3 DNA: TGTGCCAGCAGCGGACGTGAGGGTTACGAGCAGTACTTC; CDR3 protein: CASSGREGYEQYF
J gene: TRBJ2-1; clone size: -; D gene: TRBD1; V gene: TRBV18; CDR3 DNA: TGTGCCAGCTCACCGTCCCGGGACAGAAACAATGAGCAGTTCTTC; CDR3 protein: CASSPSRDRNNEQFF
J gene: TRBJ2-1; clone size: -; D gene: TRBD2; V gene: TRBV4-2; CDR3 DNA: TGTGCCAGCAGCCTTCGGACTAGCGGGGACTACAATGAGCAGTTCTTC; CDR3 protein: CASSLRTSGDYNEQFF
J gene: TRBJ1-2; clone size: -; D gene: TRBD1; V gene: TRBV7-9; CDR3 DNA: TGTGCCAGCAGCCCCCCGACAGGGCGGGGCTACACCTTC; CDR3 protein: CASSPPTGRGYTF
J gene: TRBJ1-1; clone size: -; D gene: -; V gene: TRBV9; CDR3 DNA: TGTGCCAGCAGCGTGGGCGGGTGGACTGAAGCTTTCTTT; CDR3 protein: CASSVGGWTEAFF
J gene: TRBJ2-3; clone size: -; D gene: -; V gene: TRBV19; CDR3 DNA: TGTGCCAGTAGTACGGGGCGGGGCCGGACTTACTCCACAGATACGCAGTATTTT; CDR3 protein: CASSTGRGRTYSTDTQYF
J gene: TRBJ1-5; clone size: -; D gene: -; V gene: TRBV24-1; CDR3 DNA: TGTGCCACATCTTCGTCCGGGGGTGTCTGGCCCCAGCATTTT; CDR3 protein: CATSSSGGVWPQHF
J gene: TRBJ1-2; clone size: few; D gene: -; V gene: TRBV24-1; CDR3 DNA: TGTGCCACCAGTGACCCGGACTGGGACTATGGCTACACCTTC; CDR3 protein: CATSDPDWDYGYTF